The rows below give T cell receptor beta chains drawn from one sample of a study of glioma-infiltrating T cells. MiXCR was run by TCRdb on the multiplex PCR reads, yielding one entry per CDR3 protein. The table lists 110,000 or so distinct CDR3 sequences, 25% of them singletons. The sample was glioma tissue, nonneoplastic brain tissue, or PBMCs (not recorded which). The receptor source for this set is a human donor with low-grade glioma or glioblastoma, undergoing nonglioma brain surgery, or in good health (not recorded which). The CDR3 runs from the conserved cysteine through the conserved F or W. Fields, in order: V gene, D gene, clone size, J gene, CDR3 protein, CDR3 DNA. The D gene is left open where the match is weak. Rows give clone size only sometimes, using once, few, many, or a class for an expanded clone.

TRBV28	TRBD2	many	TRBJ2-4	CASSPRIGTLGLAGDDQYF	TGTGCCAGCAGCCCCCGAATTGGGACCCTAGGACTAGCGGGAGATGATCAGTACTTC
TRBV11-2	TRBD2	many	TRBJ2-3	CASSFGTSGDTQYF	TGTGCCAGCAGCTTCGGGACTAGCGGAGATACGCAGTATTTT
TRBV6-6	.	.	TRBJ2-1	CASKNPGPNEQFF	TGTGCCAGCAAGAACCCAGGGCCTAATGAGCAGTTCTTC
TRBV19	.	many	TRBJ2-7	CASSSGPPLTYEQYF	TGTGCCAGTAGTAGCGGGCCACCACTCACCTACGAGCAGTACTTC
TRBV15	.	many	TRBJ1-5	CATTEQRLHQPQHF	TGTGCCACCACCGAACAAAGACTGCATCAGCCCCAGCATTTT
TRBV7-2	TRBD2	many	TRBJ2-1	CASSLTASGPYNEQFF	TGTGCCAGCAGCTTAACTGCTAGCGGCCCGTACAATGAGCAGTTCTTC
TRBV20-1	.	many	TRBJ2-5	CSARAVDWGTHSQETQYF	TGCAGTGCTAGAGCTGTGGACTGGGGCACCCACAGCCAAGAGACCCAGTACTTC
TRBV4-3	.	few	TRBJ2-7	CASSQGGGGFYEQYF	TGCGCCAGCAGCCAAGGTGGAGGGGGCTTCTACGAGCAGTACTTC
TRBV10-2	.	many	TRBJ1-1	CASSDTTGEAFF	TGCGCCAGCAGTGATACGACTGGAGAAGCTTTCTTT
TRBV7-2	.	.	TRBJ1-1	CASSLVERVGTEAFF	TGTGCCAGCAGCTTAGTGGAAAGGGTGGGCACTGAGGCTTTCTTT
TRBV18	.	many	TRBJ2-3	CASSPEGKTQYF	TGTGCCAGCTCACCCGAAGGGAAAACGCAGTATTTT
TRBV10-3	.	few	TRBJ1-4	CAISEGESGSEKLFF	TGTGCCATCAGTGAAGGGGAAAGTGGAAGTGAAAAACTGTTTTTT
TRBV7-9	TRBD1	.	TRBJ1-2	CASSVDFFQRDRAYGYTF	TGTGCCAGCAGCGTGGACTTTTTCCAACGGGACAGGGCCTATGGCTACACCTTC
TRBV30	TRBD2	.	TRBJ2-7	CAWSRLAGGSSYEQYF	TGTGCCTGGAGTAGGTTAGCGGGAGGGAGTTCCTACGAGCAGTACTTC
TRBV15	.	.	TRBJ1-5	CATSRVDGMSNQPQHF	TGCGCCACCAGCAGAGTGGATGGGATGAGCAATCAGCCCCAGCATTTT
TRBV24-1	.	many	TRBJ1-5	CATSDPRRNQPQHF	TGTGCCACCAGTGACCCCCGGCGGAATCAGCCCCAGCATTTT
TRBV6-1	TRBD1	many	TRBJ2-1	CASSQGQADVNEQFF	TGTGCCAGCAGTCAAGGACAGGCCGATGTAAATGAGCAGTTCTTC
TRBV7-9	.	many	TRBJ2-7	CASSPPSQYEQYF	TGTGCCAGCAGCCCGCCGTCCCAATACGAGCAGTACTTC
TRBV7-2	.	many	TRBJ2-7	CASSSDGHNSYEQYF	TGTGCCAGCAGCTCCGACGGCCACAACTCCTACGAGCAGTACTTC